This T cell receptor (beta chain) was retrieved from a study of cytomegalovirus exposure and HLA in healthy donors. Overall study results and limits: Cytomegalovirus association was assigned to about 150 TCR beta chains.

Regarding this clone: Antigen specificity is unknown.

The primer mix had 60 Vbeta and 13 Jbeta primers. Produced via immunoSEQ multiplex PCR; TCRdb's table is partial and in-frame only. The sample lists about 120,000 clones, 74% occurring once. The sequenced sample was PBMCs. The sequence was collected from a human donor in good health.

This CDR3 reads CASSLGGSQETQYF. As DNA, the CDR3 is TGTGCCAGCAGCTTAGGCGGGTCCCAAGAGACCCAGTACTTC. V is TRBV11-3 and J is TRBJ2-5; weak D call: TRBD2 (5 bases). V was pared by 1 base and J by 1 base, with 7 bases between. The germline CDR1 and CDR2 sequences are SGHNT and YENEEA. The CDR3 runs 14 residues.